This T cell receptor beta chain was found in a study of human T cells and chemical hapten exposure. Whole-study findings and limits: Controls formed significantly fewer large CDR3 similarity clusters than expanded TCRs did.

Each CDR3 protein gets one entry after TCRdb re-called the RACE reads with MiXCR. The data contain roughly 380,000 distinct CDR3 sequences, approximately 5% of them singletons. This clonotype was detected many times. No antigen is known for it. This CDR3 has 15 residues. V was shortened by 6 bases and J by 0 bases, with 13 bases between the two germline ends. Time point in this sample: pre-sensitization, week 0. Treatment here: therapeutic diphenylcyclopropenone sensitization with weekly scalp DPC. The donor pool consisted of alopecia patients aged 18 to 70 years, considered suitable for DPC. The TCR was taken from a woman between 45 and 65 years old with alopecia areata. Some clones in this sample may be carry-over from other donors' samples. The V gene is TRBV12-3 or TRBV12-4, the J gene TRBJ2-3, with unresolved D. The source was whole blood, collected in connection with sensitization to the hapten diphenylcyclopropenone (DPC). This CDR3 reads CASSSSRSSTDTQYF. CDR3 bases: TGTGCCAGCAGCTCGAGTCGGTCTAGCACAGATACGCAGTATTTT.